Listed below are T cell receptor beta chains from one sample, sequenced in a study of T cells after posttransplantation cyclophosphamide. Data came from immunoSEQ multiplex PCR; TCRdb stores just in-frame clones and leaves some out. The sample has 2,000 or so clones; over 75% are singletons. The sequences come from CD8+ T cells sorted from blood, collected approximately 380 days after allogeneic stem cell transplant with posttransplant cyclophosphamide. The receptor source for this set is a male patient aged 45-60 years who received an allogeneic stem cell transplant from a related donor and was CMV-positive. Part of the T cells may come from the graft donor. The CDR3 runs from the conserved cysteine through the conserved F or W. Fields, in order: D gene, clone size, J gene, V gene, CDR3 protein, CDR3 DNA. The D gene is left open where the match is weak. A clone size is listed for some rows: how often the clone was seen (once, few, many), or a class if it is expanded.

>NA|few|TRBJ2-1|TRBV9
CASSVGTAIYNEQFF
TGTGCCAGCAGCGTAGGGACAGCTATTTACAATGAGCAGTTCTTC
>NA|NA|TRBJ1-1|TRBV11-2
CASRLTSPGTEAFF
TGTGCCAGCAGACTTACTTCTCCGGGGACTGAGGCTTTCTTT
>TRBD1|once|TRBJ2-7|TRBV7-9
CASSRNLYLRDRDSYEQYF
TGTGCCAGCAGCCGCAACCTTTATCTCCGGGACAGGGATTCCTACGAGCAGTACTTC
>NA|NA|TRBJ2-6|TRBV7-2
CASSSPQGVLSGANVLTF
TGTGCCAGCAGCTCCCCACAAGGGGTCCTCTCTGGGGCCAACGTCCTGACTTTC
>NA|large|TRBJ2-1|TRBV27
CASSSLSDNEQFF
TGTGCCAGCAGTTCATTAAGCGACAATGAGCAGTTCTTC
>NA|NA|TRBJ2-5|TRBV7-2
CASSFSSLDLDF
TGTGCCAGCAGCTTTTCCAGCCTAGATCTAGACTTC
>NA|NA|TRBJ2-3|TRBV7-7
CASSLRGAPTDTQYF
TGTGCCAGCAGCCTCCGGGGGGCTCCCACAGATACGCAGTATTTT
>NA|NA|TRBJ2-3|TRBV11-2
CASSFFGGGPEEDTQYF
TGTGCCAGCAGCTTTTTCGGCGGGGGCCCTGAGGAAGATACGCAGTATTTT
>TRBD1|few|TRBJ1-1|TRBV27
CATFMTGTTEAFF
TGTGCCACCTTCATGACAGGGACCACTGAAGCTTTCTTT
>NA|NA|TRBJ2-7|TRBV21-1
CASSKITGLSYEQYF
TGTGCCAGCAGCAAAATCACAGGGCTCTCCTACGAGCAGTACTTC
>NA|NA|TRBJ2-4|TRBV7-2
CASSLALLGQQWENIQYF
TGTGCCAGCAGCTTAGCGCTTCTGGGCCAGCAATGGGAAAACATTCAGTACTTC
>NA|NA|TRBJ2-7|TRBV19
CASSHFPNYEQYF
TGTGCCAGTAGCCATTTTCCCAACTACGAGCAGTACTTC
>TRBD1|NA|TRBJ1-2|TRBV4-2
CASSQGQGGYGYTF
TGTGCCAGCAGCCAAGGACAGGGAGGCTATGGCTACACCTTC
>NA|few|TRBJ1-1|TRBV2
CASSDGSWRDPEAFF
TGTGCCAGCAGTGATGGGTCTTGGAGGGACCCTGAAGCTTTCTTT
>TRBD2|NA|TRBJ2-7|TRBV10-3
CAIKEGSGTSYEQYF
TGTGCCATCAAAGAAGGGAGCGGGACTTCGTACGAGCAGTACTTC
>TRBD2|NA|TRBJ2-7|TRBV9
CASSVGLAGGAYEQYF
TGTGCCAGCAGCGTAGGACTAGCGGGAGGTGCCTACGAGCAGTACTTC
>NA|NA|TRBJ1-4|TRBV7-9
CASSHLGAINEKLFF
TGTGCCAGCAGCCACCTAGGGGCTATTAATGAAAAACTGTTTTTT
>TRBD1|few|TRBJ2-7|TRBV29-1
CSAEDRGLSYEQYF
TGCAGCGCCGAGGACAGGGGGCTATCCTACGAGCAGTACTTC
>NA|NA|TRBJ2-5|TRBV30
CAWSLADSETQYF
TGTGCCTGGAGCCTAGCGGACAGTGAGACCCAGTACTTC
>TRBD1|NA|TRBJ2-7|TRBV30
CAWKGQGIYEQYF
TGTGCCTGGAAGGGACAGGGAATATACGAGCAGTACTTC
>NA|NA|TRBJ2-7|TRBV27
CASNSGRAGPFYEQYF
TGTGCCAGCAACAGCGGTCGGGCAGGACCATTCTACGAGCAGTACTTC
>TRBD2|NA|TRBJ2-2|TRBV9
CASSVLAGEGTGELFF
TGTGCCAGCAGCGTTCTGGCGGGAGAGGGCACCGGGGAGCTGTTTTTT
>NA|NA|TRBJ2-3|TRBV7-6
CASSLSGGNTDTQYF
TGTGCCAGCAGCTTATCCGGCGGGAACACAGATACGCAGTATTTT
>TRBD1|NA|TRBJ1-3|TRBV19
CASTPSTVGQVFGNTIYF
TGTGCCAGTACCCCATCGACGGTGGGACAGGTATTTGGAAACACCATATATTTT
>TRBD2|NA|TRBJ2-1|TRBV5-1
CASSHSSGVGNNEQFF
TGCGCCAGCAGCCACTCTAGCGGGGTCGGGAACAATGAGCAGTTCTTC
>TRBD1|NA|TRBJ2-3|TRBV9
CASSVEGGRTDTQYF
TGTGCCAGCAGCGTAGAAGGGGGCCGTACAGATACGCAGTATTTT
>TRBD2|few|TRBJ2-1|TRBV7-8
CASSLSTGLAVGGQFF
TGTGCCAGCAGCTTATCTACGGGACTAGCAGTTGGTGGGCAGTTCTTC
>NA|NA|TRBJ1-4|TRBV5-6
CASSFLSNEKLFF
TGTGCCAGCAGCTTTCTGTCTAATGAAAAACTGTTTTTT
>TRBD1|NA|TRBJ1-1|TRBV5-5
CASSLMDRVRDTEAFF
TGTGCCAGCAGCTTGATGGACAGGGTACGGGACACTGAAGCTTTCTTT
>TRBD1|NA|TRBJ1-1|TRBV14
CASSPLGQGAFVNTEAFF
TGTGCCAGCAGCCCCCTGGGACAGGGGGCGTTTGTGAACACTGAAGCTTTCTTT
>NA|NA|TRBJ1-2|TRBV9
CASTGVDYGYTF
TGTGCCAGCACGGGGGTGGACTATGGCTACACCTTC
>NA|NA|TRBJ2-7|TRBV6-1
CASSGDSWRVPPSYEQYF
TGTGCCAGCAGTGGAGATAGTTGGCGGGTGCCTCCCTCCTACGAGCAGTACTTC
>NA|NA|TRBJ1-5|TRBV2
CACSEGAGDNQPQHF
TGTGCCTGCAGTGAAGGGGCAGGGGACAATCAGCCCCAGCATTTT
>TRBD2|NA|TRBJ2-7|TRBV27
CASRREVGIYYEQYF
TGTGCCAGCAGGCGGGAGGTGGGGATCTACTACGAGCAGTACTTC
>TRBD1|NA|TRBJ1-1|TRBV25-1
CASSAGQGAAEAFF
TGTGCCAGCAGTGCGGGACAGGGGGCCGCTGAAGCTTTCTTT
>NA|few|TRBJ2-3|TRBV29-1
CSVVGAEQYF
TGCAGCGTTGTAGGGGCGGAGCAGTATTTT
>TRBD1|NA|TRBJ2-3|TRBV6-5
CASSYGQGFRDTQYF
TGTGCCAGCAGTTACGGACAGGGATTCAGAGATACGCAGTATTTT
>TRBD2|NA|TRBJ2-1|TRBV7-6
CASSYGLADYNEQFF
TGTGCCAGCAGCTACGGACTAGCAGACTACAATGAGCAGTTCTTC
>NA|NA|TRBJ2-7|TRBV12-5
CASGLDRLSSYEQYF
TGTGCTAGTGGTTTGGACAGGTTAAGCTCCTACGAGCAGTACTTC
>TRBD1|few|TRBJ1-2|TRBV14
CASSQESGGYYGYTF
TGTGCCAGCAGCCAAGAGTCAGGGGGCTACTATGGCTACACCTTC
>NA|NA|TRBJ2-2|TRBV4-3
CASSPISASGELFF
TGCGCCAGCAGCCCCATAAGCGCATCCGGGGAGCTGTTTTTT
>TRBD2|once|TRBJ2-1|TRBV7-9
CASSFVLAELNEQFF
TGTGCCAGCAGCTTCGTACTAGCGGAGTTGAATGAGCAGTTCTTC
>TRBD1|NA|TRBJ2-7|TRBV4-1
CASSQGVGTGKPNLYEQYF
TGCGCCAGCAGCCAAGGTGTCGGGACAGGGAAACCGAATCTCTACGAGCAGTACTTC
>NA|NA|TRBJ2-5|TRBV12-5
CASGFPSGLFTEETQYF
TGTGCTAGTGGTTTTCCTTCGGGACTCTTTACCGAAGAGACCCAGTACTTC
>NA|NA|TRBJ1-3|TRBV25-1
CASSEQGMNGNTIYF
TGTGCCAGCAGTGAACAGGGGATGAACGGAAACACCATATATTTT
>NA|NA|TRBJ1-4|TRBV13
CASSFSTETLSNEKLFF
TGTGCCAGCAGCTTTTCGACAGAGACTTTATCCAATGAAAAACTGTTTTTT
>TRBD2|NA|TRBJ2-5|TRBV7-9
CASSWGLAGPGGTQYF
TGTGCCAGCAGCTGGGGACTAGCGGGCCCCGGGGGGACCCAGTACTTC